This is a list of T cell receptor beta chains from one sample in a study of memory CD4+ T cells and cytomegalovirus serostatus. Sequencing used immunoSEQ multiplex PCR; TCRdb keeps in-frame clones, though not all of them. The repertoire holds 85,000 to 100,000 clones, with about four fifths as singletons. The sequencing input was memory CD4+ T cells from blood. These receptors were taken from an adult in good health and CMV-seropositive. CDR3s include the opening cysteine and the closing phenylalanine or tryptophan. Each record gives: V gene, D gene, clone size, J gene, CDR3 length, CDR3 DNA, CDR3 protein. D genes are given only for firm matches. The size of a clone is reported for some rows only, either as once, few or many, or as a class for expanded clones.

v_gene: TRBV5-1
d_gene: NA
abundance: NA
j_gene: TRBJ2-7
len: 16
CDR3nt: TGCGCCAGCAGCTTGGGCGCAGGGGGGGGGATGGACGAGCAGTACTTC
CDR3aa: CASSLGAGGGMDEQYF

v_gene: TRBV10-3
d_gene: TRBD1
abundance: NA
j_gene: TRBJ1-1
len: 18
CDR3nt: TGTGCCATCAGTGAGCCTCAGTCCTCCGGACAGGGGGGCACTGAAGCTTTCTTT
CDR3aa: CAISEPQSSGQGGTEAFF

v_gene: TRBV2
d_gene: NA
abundance: once
j_gene: TRBJ2-7
len: 11
CDR3nt: TGTGCCAGCAGCGGGTTCCAATACGGGAACTTC
CDR3aa: CASSGFQYGNF

v_gene: TRBV7-2
d_gene: NA
abundance: NA
j_gene: TRBJ1-1
len: 14
CDR3nt: TGTGCCAGCAGCTTAATGATGGAAGACACTGAAGCTTTCTTT
CDR3aa: CASSLMMEDTEAFF

v_gene: TRBV11-2
d_gene: NA
abundance: NA
j_gene: TRBJ1-1
len: 12
CDR3nt: TGTGCCAGCAGCTTAGATGGGATTCGGGCTTTCTTT
CDR3aa: CASSLDGIRAFF

v_gene: TRBV21-1
d_gene: NA
abundance: NA
j_gene: TRBJ1-1
len: 21
CDR3nt: TGTGCCAGCATACTCCAGGACCCCGTCGACAGGGAGATGACCATGAACACTGAAGCTTTCTTT
CDR3aa: CASILQDPVDREMTMNTEAFF

v_gene: TRBV6-1
d_gene: NA
abundance: NA
j_gene: TRBJ2-1
len: 14
CDR3nt: TGTGCCGCCGCCTCTGGGGATTCCTACAATGAGCAGTTCTTC
CDR3aa: CAAASGDSYNEQFF

v_gene: TRBV28
d_gene: NA
abundance: NA
j_gene: TRBJ1-3
len: 15
CDR3nt: TGTGCCAGCACTCGAAGCGGTGGCTCTGGAAACACCATATATTTT
CDR3aa: CASTRSGGSGNTIYF

v_gene: TRBV4-3
d_gene: NA
abundance: NA
j_gene: TRBJ1-2
len: 16
CDR3nt: TGCGCCAGCAGCCAAGACGCCGCGCGGAAAAACTATGGCTACACCTTC
CDR3aa: CASSQDAARKNYGYTF

v_gene: TRBV9
d_gene: NA
abundance: NA
j_gene: TRBJ2-3
len: 17
CDR3nt: TGTGCCAGCAGCGTAGACTCCCCAGGGGTGGGATGGGATACGCAGTATTTT
CDR3aa: CASSVDSPGVGWDTQYF

v_gene: TRBV7-9
d_gene: NA
abundance: NA
j_gene: TRBJ2-1
len: 15
CDR3nt: TGTGCCAGCAGCTTGATGGGGGGGGCAGGGAATGAGCAGTTCTTC
CDR3aa: CASSLMGGAGNEQFF

v_gene: TRBV18
d_gene: NA
abundance: NA
j_gene: TRBJ1-2
len: 17
CDR3nt: TGTGCCAGCTCACCGGTGTCTATGGGGGGGGCTCACTATGGCTACACCTTC
CDR3aa: CASSPVSMGGAHYGYTF

v_gene: TRBV28
d_gene: NA
abundance: NA
j_gene: TRBJ1-4
len: 14
CDR3nt: TGTGCCAGCAGTTCGGGCACCCTTAATGAAAAACTGTTTTTT
CDR3aa: CASSSGTLNEKLFF

v_gene: TRBV10-3
d_gene: TRBD2
abundance: NA
j_gene: TRBJ2-7
len: 14
CDR3nt: TGTGCCATCAGAGATCTAGCGGGAGTCGACGAGCAGTACTTC
CDR3aa: CAIRDLAGVDEQYF

v_gene: TRBV5-8
d_gene: NA
abundance: NA
j_gene: TRBJ2-5
len: 14
CDR3nt: TGTGCCAGCAGCTTGGTTCAGATGGACGGGACCCAGTACTTC
CDR3aa: CASSLVQMDGTQYF

v_gene: TRBV7-3
d_gene: NA
abundance: NA
j_gene: TRBJ2-1
len: 18
CDR3nt: TGTGCCAGCAGCTCTCAGGGGGGGCAGTGGGCGGGAGGTTCCGAGCAGTTCTTC
CDR3aa: CASSSQGGQWAGGSEQFF

v_gene: TRBV6-6
d_gene: NA
abundance: few
j_gene: TRBJ2-7
len: 14
CDR3nt: TGTGCCAGCAGTTACCGACTTACCTCCTACGAGCAGTACTTC
CDR3aa: CASSYRLTSYEQYF

v_gene: TRBV9
d_gene: NA
abundance: NA
j_gene: TRBJ2-1
len: 15
CDR3nt: TGTGCCAGCAGCTTCCAACCCCAATTGATGAATGAGCAGTTCTTC
CDR3aa: CASSFQPQLMNEQFF

v_gene: TRBV5-1
d_gene: TRBD2
abundance: NA
j_gene: TRBJ2-3
len: 15
CDR3nt: TGCGCCAGCAGACTTAGCGGGAGTCGCGAAGATACGCAGTATTTT
CDR3aa: CASRLSGSREDTQYF

v_gene: TRBV2
d_gene: NA
abundance: once
j_gene: TRBJ1-4
len: 14
CDR3nt: TGTGCCAGCCGCAAGGGGGGTGGAAGCGAAAAACTGTTTTTT
CDR3aa: CASRKGGGSEKLFF

v_gene: TRBV5-1
d_gene: NA
abundance: NA
j_gene: TRBJ2-5
len: 14
CDR3nt: TGCGCCAGCAGCTTGGGTAATCCTAGGGAGACCCAGTACTTC
CDR3aa: CASSLGNPRETQYF

v_gene: TRBV7-6
d_gene: NA
abundance: NA
j_gene: TRBJ1-5
len: 14
CDR3nt: TGTGCCAGCAGCTTAGGGGGGTTATATCAGCCCCAGCATTTT
CDR3aa: CASSLGGLYQPQHF

v_gene: TRBV7-9
d_gene: NA
abundance: NA
j_gene: TRBJ2-3
len: 15
CDR3nt: TGTGCCAGCAGCCTCCAGGGCGGGGACACAGATACGCAGTATTTT
CDR3aa: CASSLQGGDTDTQYF

v_gene: TRBV6-5
d_gene: NA
abundance: once
j_gene: TRBJ1-1
len: 15
CDR3nt: TGTGCCAGCAGTTACTCGGGGGGATTGGGAACTGAAGCTTTCTTT
CDR3aa: CASSYSGGLGTEAFF

v_gene: TRBV28
d_gene: TRBD1
abundance: many
j_gene: TRBJ2-1
len: 16
CDR3nt: TGTGCCAGCAGTTTCCTGACAGGGAAGAAAGGCAATGAGCAGTTCTTC
CDR3aa: CASSFLTGKKGNEQFF

v_gene: TRBV5-1
d_gene: NA
abundance: NA
j_gene: TRBJ2-7
len: 13
CDR3nt: TGCGCCAGTTCCCGGGACAACCACTACGAGCAGTACTTC
CDR3aa: CASSRDNHYEQYF

v_gene: TRBV5-1
d_gene: NA
abundance: NA
j_gene: TRBJ2-1
len: 17
CDR3nt: TGCGCCAGCAGCTTGGCCGTTCGGGGGATTTCCGTCCATGAGCAGTTCTTC
CDR3aa: CASSLAVRGISVHEQFF

v_gene: TRBV19
d_gene: NA
abundance: NA
j_gene: TRBJ2-7
len: 12
CDR3nt: TGTGCCAGTAAGGACGTTGCCTCAGAAGCGTACTTC
CDR3aa: CASKDVASEAYF

v_gene: TRBV30
d_gene: NA
abundance: few
j_gene: TRBJ1-4
len: 13
CDR3nt: TGTGCCTGGCGTTGGGGCGGGGGTGAAAAACTGTTTTTT
CDR3aa: CAWRWGGGEKLFF

v_gene: TRBV5-1
d_gene: TRBD2
abundance: NA
j_gene: TRBJ2-1
len: 16
CDR3nt: TGCGCCAGCAGGTCCAGCGGGGGAACGGGGTACAATGAGCAGTTCTTC
CDR3aa: CASRSSGGTGYNEQFF

v_gene: TRBV30
d_gene: NA
abundance: once
j_gene: TRBJ2-7
len: 13
CDR3nt: TGTGCCTGGAGCAGGGACTTACCATACGAGCAGTACTTC
CDR3aa: CAWSRDLPYEQYF

v_gene: TRBV30
d_gene: TRBD1
abundance: NA
j_gene: TRBJ2-1
len: 13
CDR3nt: TGTGCCTGGGACAGGGGGCCATACAATGAGCAGTTCTTC
CDR3aa: CAWDRGPYNEQFF

v_gene: TRBV7-7
d_gene: NA
abundance: NA
j_gene: TRBJ1-5
len: 16
CDR3nt: TGTGCTAGCAGCTTAGAAGCCCCAGGACCTAATCAGCCCCAGCATTTT
CDR3aa: CASSLEAPGPNQPQHF

v_gene: TRBV6-5
d_gene: NA
abundance: NA
j_gene: TRBJ2-5
len: 13
CDR3nt: TGTGCCAGCAGTAGCGACTGGCAAGAGACCCAGTACTTC
CDR3aa: CASSSDWQETQYF

v_gene: TRBV5-6
d_gene: TRBD2
abundance: NA
j_gene: TRBJ2-3
len: 16
CDR3nt: TGTGCCAGCAGCTTGGTCCAAGCGGGGGTCACAGATACGCAGTATTTT
CDR3aa: CASSLVQAGVTDTQYF

v_gene: TRBV7-3
d_gene: TRBD2
abundance: NA
j_gene: TRBJ2-1
len: 16
CDR3nt: TGTGCCAGCAGCTTATCGGCTAGCGGGAGGGGGGGTGAGCAGTTCTTC
CDR3aa: CASSLSASGRGGEQFF